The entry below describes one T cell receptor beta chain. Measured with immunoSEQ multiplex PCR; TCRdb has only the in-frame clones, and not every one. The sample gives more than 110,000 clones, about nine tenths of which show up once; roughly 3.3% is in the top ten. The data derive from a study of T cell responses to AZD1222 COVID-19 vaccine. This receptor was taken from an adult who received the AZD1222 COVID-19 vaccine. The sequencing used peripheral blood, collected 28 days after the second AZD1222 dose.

The CDR3 loop reads CASSVPGLGSNQPQHF. CDR3 nucleotides: TGTGCCAGCAGTGTTCCGGGATTGGGGAGCAATCAGCCCCAGCATTTT. The V gene is TRBV6-2 or TRBV6-3, the J gene TRBJ1-5, with D uncertain. The ends were cut back, 5 bases at V and 1 base at J, with 15 bases in the middle. In germline, CDR1 is MNHEY, CDR2 SVGEGT. CDR3 length equals 16 residues.